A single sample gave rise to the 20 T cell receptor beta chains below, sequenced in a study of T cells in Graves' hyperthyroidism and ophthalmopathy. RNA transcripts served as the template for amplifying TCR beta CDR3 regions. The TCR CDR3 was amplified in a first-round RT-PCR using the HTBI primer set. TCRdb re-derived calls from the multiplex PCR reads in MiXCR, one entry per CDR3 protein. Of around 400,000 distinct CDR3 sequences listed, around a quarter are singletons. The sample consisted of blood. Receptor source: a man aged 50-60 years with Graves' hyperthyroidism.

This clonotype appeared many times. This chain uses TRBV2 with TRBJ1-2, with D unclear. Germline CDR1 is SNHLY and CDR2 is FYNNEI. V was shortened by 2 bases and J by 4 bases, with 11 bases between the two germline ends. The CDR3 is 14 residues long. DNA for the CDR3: TGTGCCAGCAGTGAATTTGGCGTTGGCTATGGCTACACCTTC. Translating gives CASSEFGVGYGYTF.

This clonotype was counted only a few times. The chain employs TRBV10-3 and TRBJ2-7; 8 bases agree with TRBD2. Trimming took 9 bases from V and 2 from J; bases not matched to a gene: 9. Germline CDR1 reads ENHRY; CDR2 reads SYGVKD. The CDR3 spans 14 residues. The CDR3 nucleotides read TGTGCCATAGCTTGGACTAGCTCAACCTACGAGCAGTACTTC. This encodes CAIAWTSSTYEQYF.

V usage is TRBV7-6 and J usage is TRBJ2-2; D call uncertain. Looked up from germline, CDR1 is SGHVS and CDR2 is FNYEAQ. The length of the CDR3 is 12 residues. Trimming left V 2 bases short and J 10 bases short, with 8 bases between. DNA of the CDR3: TGTGCCAGCAGCTTAAAAACTGAGGAGCTGTTTTTT. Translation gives CASSLKTEELFF.

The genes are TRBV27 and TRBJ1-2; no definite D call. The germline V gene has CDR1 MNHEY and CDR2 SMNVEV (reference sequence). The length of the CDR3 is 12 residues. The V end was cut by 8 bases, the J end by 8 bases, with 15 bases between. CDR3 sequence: CASGGGAFGYTF. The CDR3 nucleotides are TGTGCCAGCGGAGGAGGTGCATTCGGCTACACCTTC.

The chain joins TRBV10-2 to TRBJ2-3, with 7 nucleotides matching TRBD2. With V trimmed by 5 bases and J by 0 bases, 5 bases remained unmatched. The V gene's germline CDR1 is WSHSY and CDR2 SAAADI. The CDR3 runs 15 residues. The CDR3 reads CASSNPAGSTDTQYF. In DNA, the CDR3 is TGCGCCAGCAGTAACCCAGCGGGAAGCACAGATACGCAGTATTTT.

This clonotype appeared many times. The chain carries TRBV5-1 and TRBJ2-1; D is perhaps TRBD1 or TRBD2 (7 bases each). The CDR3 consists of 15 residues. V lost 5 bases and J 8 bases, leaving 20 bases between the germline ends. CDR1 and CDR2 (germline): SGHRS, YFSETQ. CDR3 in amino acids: CASSRAGQTFYEQFF. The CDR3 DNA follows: TGCGCCAGCAGTCGAGCGGGACAGACCTTCTATGAGCAGTTCTTC.

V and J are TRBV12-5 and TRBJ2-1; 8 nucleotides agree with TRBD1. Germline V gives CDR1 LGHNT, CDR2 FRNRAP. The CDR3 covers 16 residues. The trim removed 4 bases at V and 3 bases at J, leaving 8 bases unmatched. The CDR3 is CASGSPDRDLYNEQFF. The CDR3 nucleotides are TGTGCTAGTGGTTCCCCGGACAGGGATCTCTACAATGAGCAGTTCTTC. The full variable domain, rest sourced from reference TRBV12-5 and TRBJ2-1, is DARVTQTPRHKVTEMGQEVTMRCQPILGHNTVFWYRQTMMQGLELLAYFRNRAPLDDSGMPKDRFSAEMPDATLATLKIQPSEPRDSAVYFCASGSPDRDLYNEQFFGPGTRLTVL.

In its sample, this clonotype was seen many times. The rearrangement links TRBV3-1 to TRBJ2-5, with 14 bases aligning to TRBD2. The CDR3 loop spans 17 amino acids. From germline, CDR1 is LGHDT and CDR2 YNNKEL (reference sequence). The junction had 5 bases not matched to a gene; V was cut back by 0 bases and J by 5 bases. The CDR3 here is CASSQDPGLAGVETQYF. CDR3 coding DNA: TGTGCCAGCAGCCAAGACCCGGGACTAGCGGGAGTTGAGACCCAGTACTTC.

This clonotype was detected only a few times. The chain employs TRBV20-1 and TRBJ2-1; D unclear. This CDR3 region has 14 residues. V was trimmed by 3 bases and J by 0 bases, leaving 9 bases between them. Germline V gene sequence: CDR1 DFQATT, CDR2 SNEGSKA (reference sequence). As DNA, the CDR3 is TGCAGTGCTAGGGGCCTGAGCTCCTACAATGAGCAGTTCTTC. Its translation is CSARGLSSYNEQFF.

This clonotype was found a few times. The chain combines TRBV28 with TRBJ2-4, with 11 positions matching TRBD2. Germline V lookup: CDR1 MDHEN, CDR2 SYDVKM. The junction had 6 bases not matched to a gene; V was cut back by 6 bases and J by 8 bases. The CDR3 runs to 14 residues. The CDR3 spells CASSLLAGGHIQYF. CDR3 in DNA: TGTGCCAGCAGCCTCCTAGCGGGAGGTCACATTCAGTACTTC.

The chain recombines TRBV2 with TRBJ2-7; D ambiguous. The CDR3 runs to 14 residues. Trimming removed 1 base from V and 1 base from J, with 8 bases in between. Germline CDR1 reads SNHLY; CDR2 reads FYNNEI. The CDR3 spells CASSEGWGSYEQYF. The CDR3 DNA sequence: TGTGCCAGCAGTGAAGGGTGGGGATCCTACGAGCAGTACTTC.

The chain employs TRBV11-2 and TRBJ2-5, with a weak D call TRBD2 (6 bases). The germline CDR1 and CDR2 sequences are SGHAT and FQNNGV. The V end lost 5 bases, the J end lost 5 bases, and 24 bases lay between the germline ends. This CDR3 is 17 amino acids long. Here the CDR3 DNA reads TGTGCCAGCAGCGAACATGCGATTGGGGGGACCTGGGAGACCCAGTACTTC. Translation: CASSEHAIGGTWETQYF.

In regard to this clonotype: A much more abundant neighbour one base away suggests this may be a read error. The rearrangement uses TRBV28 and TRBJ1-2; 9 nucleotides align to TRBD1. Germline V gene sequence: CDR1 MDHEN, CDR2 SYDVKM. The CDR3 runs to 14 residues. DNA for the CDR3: TGTGCCATCAGTTACGGGACAGGGAACTATGGCTACACCTTC. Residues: CAISYGTGNYGYTF.

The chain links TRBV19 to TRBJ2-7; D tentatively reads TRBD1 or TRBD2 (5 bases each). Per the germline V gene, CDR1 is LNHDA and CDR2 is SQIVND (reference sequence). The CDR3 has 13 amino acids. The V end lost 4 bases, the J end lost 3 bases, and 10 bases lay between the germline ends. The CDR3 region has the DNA TGTGCCAGTAGTAGGGACGAGGACTACGAGCAGTACTTC. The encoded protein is CASSRDEDYEQYF.

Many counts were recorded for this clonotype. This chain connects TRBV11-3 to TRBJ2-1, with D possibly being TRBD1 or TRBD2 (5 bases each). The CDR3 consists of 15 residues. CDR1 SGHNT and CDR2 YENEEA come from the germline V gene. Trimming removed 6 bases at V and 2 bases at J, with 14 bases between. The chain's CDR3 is CASSRFRDAYNEQFF. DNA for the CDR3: TGTGCCAGCAGTCGTTTCCGGGACGCCTACAATGAGCAGTTCTTC.

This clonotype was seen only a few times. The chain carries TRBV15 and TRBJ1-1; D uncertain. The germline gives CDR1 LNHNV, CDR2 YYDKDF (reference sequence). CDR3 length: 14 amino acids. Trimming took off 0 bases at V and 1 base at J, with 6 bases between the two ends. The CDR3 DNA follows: TGTGCCACCAGCAGAGATTGGCGGAACACTGAAGCTTTCTTT. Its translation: CATSRDWRNTEAFF.

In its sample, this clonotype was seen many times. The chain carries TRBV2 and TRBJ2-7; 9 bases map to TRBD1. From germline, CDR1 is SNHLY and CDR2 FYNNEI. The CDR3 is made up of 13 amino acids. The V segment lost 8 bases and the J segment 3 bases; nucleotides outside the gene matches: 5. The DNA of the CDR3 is TGTGCCAGCGCGGGACAGGGCCTCTACGAGCAGTACTTC. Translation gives CASAGQGLYEQYF.

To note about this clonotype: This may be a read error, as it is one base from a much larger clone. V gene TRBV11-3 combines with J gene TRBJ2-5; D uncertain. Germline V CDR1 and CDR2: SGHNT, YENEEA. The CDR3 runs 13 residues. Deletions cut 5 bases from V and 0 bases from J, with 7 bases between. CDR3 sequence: CASSLTYQETQYF. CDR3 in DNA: TGTGCCAGCAGCCTCACGTACCAAGAGACCCAGTACTTC.

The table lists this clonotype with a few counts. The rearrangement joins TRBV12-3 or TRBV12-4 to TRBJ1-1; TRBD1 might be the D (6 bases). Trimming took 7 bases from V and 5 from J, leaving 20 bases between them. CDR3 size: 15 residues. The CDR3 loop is CASTLPGVLSTEAFF. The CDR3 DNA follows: TGTGCCAGCACCCTACCAGGGGTTTTGTCGACTGAAGCTTTCTTT.

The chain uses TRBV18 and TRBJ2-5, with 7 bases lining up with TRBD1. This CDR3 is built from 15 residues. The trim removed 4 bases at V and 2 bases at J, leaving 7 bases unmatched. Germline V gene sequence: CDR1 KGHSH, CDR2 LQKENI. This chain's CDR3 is CASSRGQTLQETQYF. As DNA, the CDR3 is TGTGCCAGCTCACGGGGACAGACCCTTCAAGAGACCCAGTACTTC.